Presented here are 29 T cell receptor beta chains from one specimen sequenced in a study of blood T cells in healthy people across ages. A J-beta primer mix and a sample-barcoded 5' primer were used in a second PCR of roughly 7 to 12 cycles. TCRdb used MiXCR to reprocess the 5' RACE reads, holding one entry per CDR3 protein. The table includes over 700,000 distinct CDR3 sequences, approximately 55% detected once. Specimen: blood. These receptors were collected from a man older than 75 in good health.

In nucleotides, the CDR3 is TGTGCCAGCAGCCTCCGGGACTTCAATGAGCAGTTCTTC. Translated, it gives CASSLRDFNEQFF. The chain employs TRBV12-3 or TRBV12-4 and TRBJ2-1; maybe TRBD2 (6 bases). This CDR3 comprises 13 residues. V was trimmed by 6 bases and J by 6 bases, leaving 12 bases between them.

The gene calls are TRBV15 and TRBJ2-1; D not resolved. The CDR3 sequence is 12 residues long. CDR1 and CDR2 (germline): LNHNV, YYDKDF (reference sequence). With 0 bases removed from V and 9 bases from J, the gap between germline ends came to 6 bases. DNA of the CDR3: TGTGCCACCAGCAGAGATAGTGGTGAGCAGTTCTTC. Translated, it gives CATSRDSGEQFF. Full variable domain (outside the CDR3, taken from reference TRBV15 and TRBJ2-1): DAMVIQNPRYQVTQFGKPVTLSCSQTLNHNVMYWYQQKSSQAPKLLFHYYDKDFNNEADTPDNFQSRRPNTSFCFLDIRSPGLGDTAMYLCATSRDSGEQFFGPGTRLTVL.

The chain links TRBV27 to TRBJ1-5; 8 bases agree with TRBD1. Germline values: CDR1 MNHEY, CDR2 SMNVEV (reference sequence). V lost 2 bases, J lost 4 bases, and 10 bases stayed unmatched. This CDR3 contains 17 residues. CDR3 loop: CASSLHPVTGANQPQHF. The DNA of the CDR3 is TGTGCCAGCAGTTTACATCCGGTGACAGGGGCGAATCAGCCCCAGCATTTT.

The chain links TRBV29-1 to TRBJ1-6, with TRBD1 matching 9 bases. Trimming at V came to 5 bases and at J to 7 bases, leaving 6 bases not matched to a gene. The CDR3 has 14 amino acids. In germline, CDR1 is SQVTM, CDR2 ANQGSEA. The CDR3 protein is CSVKMGQGNSPLHF. The CDR3 coding sequence is TGCAGCGTTAAGATGGGACAGGGAAATTCACCCCTCCACTTT.

This rearrangement joins TRBV28 to TRBJ2-3, with 8 bases matching TRBD2. Germline assignment: CDR1 MDHEN and CDR2 SYDVKM. The CDR3 is 14 amino acids. The J segment lost 0 bases and the V segment lost 9 bases, leaving 5 bases of the junction unmatched. The CDR3 region has the DNA TGTGCCAGTGAGCGGGAGAGCAGCACAGATACGCAGTATTTT. Translation: CASERESSTDTQYF.

This sequence joins TRBV2 and TRBJ1-1; D not certain. V was cut by 4 bases and J by 4 bases, with 10 bases left in between. CDR3 length: 13 residues. Looked up from germline, CDR1 is SNHLY and CDR2 is FYNNEI. CDR3 DNA: TGTGCCAGCAGTGTGGATAAAAGCACTGAAGCTTTCTTT. Protein: CASSVDKSTEAFF.

The V gene is TRBV20-1, the J gene TRBJ2-3; 11 bases line up with TRBD2. This CDR3 has 14 amino acids. Losses at the gene ends were 4 bases for V and 2 bases for J; bases not matched to a gene: 2. CDR1 DFQATT and CDR2 SNEGSKA come from the germline V gene (reference sequence). The CDR3 reads CSAMGLAATDTQYF. CDR3 bases: TGCAGTGCTATGGGACTAGCGGCCACAGATACGCAGTATTTT.

This clonotype has a handful of counts. The genes are TRBV5-1 and TRBJ1-2; no firm D call. CDR1 and CDR2 (germline): SGHRS, YFSETQ. V lost 4 bases and J 2 bases, leaving 15 bases between the germline ends. The CDR3 runs 15 residues. Here the CDR3 reads CASSLPAGLNYGYTF. CDR3 in DNA: TGCGCCAGCAGCCTTCCCGCAGGACTCAACTATGGCTACACCTTC.

V gene TRBV2 combines with J gene TRBJ2-1; 12 bases map to TRBD2. Germline trimming cut 8 bases from V and 7 bases from J; bases unmatched to any gene: 6. Germline CDR1 is SNHLY and CDR2 is FYNNEI. The CDR3 consists of 14 residues. The CDR3 DNA follows: TGTGCCAGCTTGACTAGCGGGAGCTCGAATGAGCAGTTCTTC. It yields the protein CASLTSGSSNEQFF.

The rearrangement links TRBV20-1 to TRBJ1-5, with unresolved D. The V end lost 0 bases, the J end lost 3 bases, and 12 bases lay between the germline ends. The CDR3 has 15 amino acids. Germline V gives CDR1 DFQATT, CDR2 SNEGSKA (reference sequence). The CDR3 DNA follows: TGCAGTGCTAGAGAGAGGGAGTTTTTCAATCAGCCCCAGCATTTT. Translation gives CSAREREFFNQPQHF.

The gene calls are TRBV20-1 and TRBJ1-5; tentative D call: TRBD1 (5 bases). Trimming pared 6 bases from V and 1 base from J, leaving 16 bases between. The CDR3 is made up of 15 amino acids. Per the germline V gene, CDR1 is DFQATT and CDR2 is SNEGSKA (reference sequence). The CDR3 region has the DNA TGCAGTGCCTCCACCGGGGGGAGGAGCAATCAGCCCCAGCATTTT. Protein product: CSASTGGRSNQPQHF.

The chain carries TRBV7-8 and TRBJ1-1; tentative D call: TRBD1 (5 bases). V was pared by 0 bases and J by 8 bases, with 16 bases between. The CDR3 is 15 residues long. Germline assignment: CDR1 SGHVS and CDR2 FQNEAQ. The CDR3 DNA sequence: TGTGCCAGCAGCTTAGCCCCCGCAGGGTGGGCCGAAGCTTTCTTT. Its protein product is CASSLAPAGWAEAFF.

The V and J genes are TRBV29-1 and TRBJ2-5, with 7 positions matching TRBD2. Trimming removed 4 bases from V and 1 base from J; junction bases left unmatched: 3. From germline, CDR1 is SQVTM and CDR2 ANQGSEA. CDR3 size: 13 residues. CDR3 nucleotides: TGCAGCGTTGCCCTAGCGGTCCAAGAGACCCAGTACTTC. This codes for CSVALAVQETQYF.

This clonotype was observed many times. This chain connects TRBV28 to TRBJ2-3, with 8 bases fitting TRBD2. From germline, CDR1 is MDHEN and CDR2 SYDVKM. The CDR3 has 16 residues. Trimming at V came to 1 base and at J to 7 bases, leaving 10 bases not matched to a gene. The CDR3 spells CASSLYRAGVPNTQYF. In DNA, the CDR3 is TGTGCCAGCAGTTTATACCGAGCGGGAGTGCCCAATACGCAGTATTTT.

This clonotype showed up just a few times. V and J are TRBV6-1 and TRBJ1-2, with 7 bases lining up with TRBD1. J gave up 8 bases and V 4 bases, and 13 bases lay outside the gene matches. Germline CDR1 MNHNS, CDR2 SASEGT. CDR3 length equals 15 residues. CDR3: CASSAPGTANEGYTF. The CDR3 coding sequence is TGTGCCAGCAGTGCCCCCGGGACAGCTAACGAGGGCTACACCTTC.

This clonotype was counted a few times. The chain carries TRBV28 and TRBJ2-4; 9 bases map to TRBD1. Germline trimming cut 6 bases from V and 6 bases from J; bases unmatched to any gene: 6. From germline, CDR1 is MDHEN and CDR2 SYDVKM. The CDR3 has 14 residues. The CDR3 here is CASRGGTGRNIQYF. The CDR3 DNA sequence: TGTGCCAGCAGAGGCGGGACAGGGAGAAACATTCAGTACTTC. Full variable domain (rest looked up from reference TRBV28 and TRBJ2-4): DVKVTQSSRYLVKRTGEKVFLECVQDMDHENMFWYRQDPGLGLRLIYFSYDVKMKEKGDIPEGYSVSREKKERFSLILESASTNQTSMYLCASRGGTGRNIQYFGAGTRLSVL.

V is TRBV20-1 and J is TRBJ2-7, with TRBD2 matching 7 bases. Germline V CDR1 and CDR2: DFQATT, SNEGSKA (reference sequence). Unmatched junction bases numbered 7, after V lost 0 bases and J lost 2 bases. CDR3 length equals 15 residues. The CDR3 nucleotides are TGCAGTGCTAGAGATAGAGCGGGGTCACCCTACGAGCAGTACTTC. Its translation: CSARDRAGSPYEQYF.

The V and J genes are TRBV20-1 and TRBJ2-3; 7 bases are a match to TRBD2. The germline gives CDR1 DFQATT, CDR2 SNEGSKA (reference sequence). V was clipped by 6 bases and J by 7 bases; unmatched bases: 13. The CDR3 is 14 amino acids. CDR3 amino acids: CSAFGGTTSNTQYF. The CDR3 DNA follows: TGCAGTGCGTTCGGTGGGACTACCAGCAATACGCAGTATTTT.

There are a few counts of this clonotype. The chain has TRBV21-1 and TRBJ2-5; the table assigns TRBD1, which was not confirmed against the DNA. TRBV21-1 is a pseudogene. The length of the CDR3 is 12 residues. Here the CDR3 DNA reads TGTGCCAGCAGCAAATTGACAGTTGAGCAGTACTTC. This sequence encodes CASSKLTVEQYF.

This clonotype was detected only a few times. The chain recombines TRBV3-1 with TRBJ2-1, with unresolved D. Trimming took 2 bases from V and 8 from J, leaving 7 bases between them. Germline V gives CDR1 LGHDT, CDR2 YNNKEL (reference sequence). This CDR3 region has 12 residues. The CDR3 is CASSQSADEQFF. The DNA for the CDR3 is TGTGCCAGCAGCCAAAGTGCGGATGAGCAGTTCTTC.

This chain uses TRBV24-1 with TRBJ2-3, with 8 bases lining up with TRBD1. The CDR3 loop spans 15 amino acids. In germline, CDR1 is KGHDR, CDR2 SFDVKD. With 5 bases clipped from V and 6 bases from J, the junction kept 9 bases outside the gene matches. In DNA form, the CDR3 reads TGTGCCACCAGTGCCTCCGGGACAGGCTTTGATACGCAGTATTTT. Amino acids: CATSASGTGFDTQYF.

CDR3 coding DNA: TGTGCCATCAGTGAATATGGCACGTCAGATACGCAGTATTTT. Translation: CAISEYGTSDTQYF. V is TRBV10-3 and J is TRBJ2-3; D unresolved. CDR1 ENHRY and CDR2 SYGVKD come from the germline V gene. The V gene lost 3 bases and the J gene lost 4 bases, with 11 bases spanning the gap. The CDR3 is 14 residues long.

The gene calls are TRBV7-8 and TRBJ2-3, with D possibly matching TRBD1 (6 bases). Trimming removed 7 bases from V and 0 bases from J, with 20 bases in between. The germline V gene has CDR1 SGHVS and CDR2 FQNEAQ. The CDR3 has 17 amino acids. CDR3 loop: CASTLLVGDNSTDTQYF. CDR3 in DNA: TGTGCCAGCACCCTCTTGGTCGGGGACAATAGCACAGATACGCAGTATTTT. The complete variable domain, with remaining parts taken from reference TRBV7-8 and TRBJ2-3, reads GAGVSQSPRYKVAKRGQDVALRCDPISGHVSLFWYQQALGQGPEFLTYFQNEAQLDKSGLPSDRFFAERPEGSVSTLKIQRTQQEDSAVYLCASTLLVGDNSTDTQYFGPGTRLTVL.

This clonotype was seen only a few times. The V and J genes are TRBV5-1 and TRBJ2-5; unclear D gene. V gave up 4 bases and J gave up 1 base, with 11 bases separating them. The germline CDR1 and CDR2 sequences are SGHRS and YFSETQ. The CDR3 contains 14 residues. The CDR3 here is CASSPRIIQETQYF. The CDR3 coding sequence is TGCGCCAGCAGCCCCCGGATCATCCAAGAGACCCAGTACTTC.

The chain combines TRBV20-1 with TRBJ2-3, with a weak D call TRBD1 (6 bases). The V and J ends lost 1 base and 4 bases respectively, with 15 bases between them. Germline assignment: CDR1 DFQATT and CDR2 SNEGSKA (reference sequence). This CDR3 comprises 15 residues. The CDR3 region is CSARVGRGSADTQYF. CDR3 nucleotides: TGCAGTGCTAGAGTGGGCAGGGGTTCAGCAGATACGCAGTATTTT.

The V gene is TRBV10-3, the J gene TRBJ2-7; no reliable D call. This CDR3 is 16 amino acids long. V gave up 2 bases and J gave up 1 base, with 15 bases separating them. Germline V gene data show CDR1 as ENHRY and CDR2 as SYGVKD. CDR3 amino acids: CAISEGREWGSYEQYF. The DNA for the CDR3 is TGTGCCATCAGTGAGGGGCGCGAATGGGGTTCCTACGAGCAGTACTTC.

The genes are TRBV12-3 or TRBV12-4 and TRBJ2-6; the match to TRBD1 covers 7 bases. The CDR3 spans 16 residues. V was pared by 5 bases and J by 0 bases, with 4 bases of the junction left unmatched. CDR3 nucleotides: TGTGCCAGCAGTCTAGGGACAGTCTCTGGGGCCAACGTCCTGACTTTC. This gives the protein CASSLGTVSGANVLTF.

The rearrangement joins TRBV5-1 to TRBJ1-4; a possible D gene is TRBD1 (6 bases). Trimming took off 1 base at V and 7 bases at J, with 14 bases between the two ends. The germline gives CDR1 SGHRS, CDR2 YFSETQ. This CDR3 has 15 residues. This chain's CDR3 is CASSLNGQNLEKLFF. In DNA form, the CDR3 reads TGCGCCAGCAGCTTGAATGGACAGAATCTTGAAAAACTGTTTTTT.

This rearrangement joins TRBV5-1 to TRBJ2-7; a weak D match, TRBD2 (5 bases). Between the trimmed V and J ends, which lost 2 bases and 6 bases, there was a span of 9 bases. The germline CDR1 and CDR2 sequences are SGHRS and YFSETQ. The CDR3 is 12 residues long. CDR3 nucleotide sequence: TGCGCCAGCAGCTTAAGAGGGCCCGAGCAGTACTTC. Amino acids: CASSLRGPEQYF.